The 32 T cell receptor beta chains presented below share a single source sample, sequenced in a study of vaccination and CD4 T cells after COVID-19. Treatment indicated: approximately nine-day PBMC culture with coronavirus spike peptide pools or control peptides (ViraFEST assay). Cultured CD4+ T cell DNA was sequenced using the Oncomine TCR Beta short-read assay. TCRdb reprocessed the PCR reads with MiXCR, giving one entry per CDR3 protein. The table shows approximately 13,000 distinct CDR3 sequences, with 40% to 65% occurring only once. No antigens are known for them. Material for sequencing was CD4+ T cells from blood, cultured in vitro. All receptors come from a human donor who had recovered from COVID-19.

This sequence joins TRBV7-2 and TRBJ2-3; a weak D match, TRBD2 (5 bases). The V end was cut by 1 base, the J end by 10 bases, with 6 bases between. The CDR3 sequence is 11 residues long. Germline values: CDR1 SGHTA, CDR2 FQGNSA. DNA for the CDR3: TGTGCCAGCAGCTTAGGGGGAGCGCAGTATTTT. The encoded protein is CASSLGGAQYF. The whole variable domain, filled in from reference TRBV7-2 and TRBJ2-3, reads GAGVSQSPSNKVTEKGKDVELRCDPISGHTALYWYRQSLGQGLEFLIYFQGNSAPDKSGLPSDRFSAERTGGSVSTLTIQRTQQEDSAVYLCASSLGGAQYFGPGTRLTVL.

This clonotype occurred a few times. This chain joins TRBV7-9 and TRBJ1-2, with D unclear. Germline CDR1 reads SEHNR; CDR2 reads FQNEAQ (reference sequence). V was pared by 7 bases and J by 7 bases, with 10 bases between. The CDR3 runs to 11 residues. The CDR3 sequence is CASTKQGGYTF. The CDR3 coding sequence is TGTGCCAGCACCAAACAAGGTGGCTACACCTTC.

In its sample, this clonotype was seen a few times. The rearrangement links TRBV10-1 to TRBJ2-2; no reliable D call. V was shortened by 4 bases and J by 4 bases, with 7 bases between the two germline ends. This CDR3 region has 13 residues. Germline V gene data show CDR1 as WNHNN and CDR2 as SYGVQD (reference sequence). Written as DNA, the CDR3 is TGCGCCAGCAGTGCCCCGGGCACCGGGGAGCTGTTTTTT. It encodes CASSAPGTGELFF.

The genes are TRBV20-1 and TRBJ1-3; TRBD1 agrees at 7 bases. The germline CDR1 and CDR2 sequences are DFQATT and SNEGSKA (reference sequence). Losses at the gene ends were 6 bases for V and 4 bases for J; bases not matched to a gene: 9. CDR3 length: 14 amino acids. CDR3 region: CSAPGQNAGNTIYF. CDR3 bases: TGCAGTGCCCCGGGACAGAACGCCGGAAACACCATATATTTT.

V is TRBV11-2 and J is TRBJ1-5; possible D gene TRBD1, 6 bases. Germline V lookup: CDR1 SGHAT, CDR2 FQNNGV. The ends were cut back, 5 bases at V and 2 bases at J, with 10 bases in the middle. This CDR3 has 14 residues. In nucleotides, the CDR3 is TGTGCCAGCAGCCTAGGGGGTCGCAATCAGCCCCAGCATTTT. Amino acid sequence: CASSLGGRNQPQHF.

This clonotype was counted only a few times. This sequence joins TRBV27 and TRBJ2-3, with D possibly matching TRBD2 (5 bases). CDR3 length: 14 residues. The V gene lost 2 bases and the J gene lost 1 base, with 7 bases spanning the gap. The germline V gene has CDR1 MNHEY and CDR2 SMNVEV (reference sequence). The CDR3 bases are TGTGCCAGCAGTTTAGCGGGTGGCACAGATACGCAGTATTTT. It yields the protein CASSLAGGTDTQYF.

The rearrangement joins TRBV30 to TRBJ2-5; D ambiguous. V dropped 0 bases and J dropped 10 bases, with 21 bases sitting between them. Germline loops: CDR1 GTSNPN, CDR2 SVGIG (reference sequence). This CDR3 spans 15 amino acids. The chain's CDR3 is CAWSVLAGVREGQYF. DNA of the CDR3: TGTGCCTGGAGTGTACTCGCTGGGGTAAGGGAAGGCCAGTACTTC.

Here the CDR3 reads CSADRGNSPLHF. The CDR3 DNA follows: TGCAGTGCGGACAGGGGGAATTCACCCCTCCACTTT. This chain links TRBV20-1 with TRBJ1-6; the match to TRBD1 covers 10 bases. Germline values: CDR1 DFQATT, CDR2 SNEGSKA (reference sequence). J was trimmed by 7 bases and V by 6 bases; bases with no gene match: 0. This CDR3 is built from 12 residues.

This clonotype was recorded a few times. The chain uses TRBV6-1 and TRBJ1-1; weak D call: TRBD1 (5 bases). Trimming took off 6 bases at V and 4 bases at J, with 15 bases between the two ends. Germline CDR1 reads MNHNS; CDR2 reads SASEGT. The CDR3 spans 14 residues. CDR3 nucleotides: TGTGCCAGCAGCCCTAGGACGACAGCCACTGAAGCTTTCTTT. The encoded protein is CASSPRTTATEAFF.

The chain recombines TRBV30 with TRBJ1-5, with TRBD1 as a possible D gene (6 bases). V was clipped by 5 bases and J by 1 base, with 15 bases between them. The CDR3 runs to 15 residues. Germline-derived CDR1 and CDR2 are GTSNPN and SVGIG (reference sequence). CDR3 loop: CAWGSDSLSNQPQHF. Here the CDR3 DNA reads TGTGCCTGGGGCTCGGACAGCTTAAGCAATCAGCCCCAGCATTTT.

The V and J genes are TRBV3-1 and TRBJ2-5; 10 bases agree with TRBD1. The CDR3 covers 14 residues. Germline V gene lookup returns CDR1 LGHDT and CDR2 YNNKEL (reference sequence). The junction had 3 bases not matched to a gene; V was cut back by 4 bases and J by 4 bases. The CDR3 DNA is TGTGCCAGCAGCCGGGACAGGGGAGCAGAGACCCAGTACTTC. This sequence encodes CASSRDRGAETQYF.

The rearrangement joins TRBV4-1 to TRBJ1-6; D perhaps matches TRBD1 (5 bases). CDR3 length: 16 amino acids. V lost 3 bases and J 2 bases, leaving 11 bases between the germline ends. Germline lookup yields CDR1 MGHRA and CDR2 YSYEKL. CDR3 loop: CASSQVTGAYNSPLHF. The DNA for the CDR3 is TGCGCCAGCAGCCAGGTCACAGGTGCCTATAATTCACCCCTCCACTTT.

This clonotype has more than one count but fewer than ten. This rearrangement joins TRBV20-1 to TRBJ2-5, with TRBD1 identical over 11 bases. CDR1 DFQATT and CDR2 SNEGSKA come from the germline V gene (reference sequence). After removal of 3 bases from V and 2 bases from J, the junction contained 2 bases not matched to a gene. The CDR3 extends over 14 amino acids. The CDR3 DNA reads as TGCAGTGCTAGGGACAGGGGGCGGCAAGAGACCCAGTACTTC. Encoded protein: CSARDRGRQETQYF.

The rearrangement links TRBV2 to TRBJ1-1; no clear D gene. Germline assignment: CDR1 SNHLY and CDR2 FYNNEI. The V gene lost 4 bases and the J gene lost 1 base, with 7 bases spanning the gap. The CDR3 has 13 residues. CDR3 coding DNA: TGTGCCAGCAGTGGCAAGGGGAACACTGAAGCTTTCTTT. Protein sequence: CASSGKGNTEAFF.

This chain links TRBV20-1 with TRBJ2-1; D perhaps matches TRBD1 (5 bases). The CDR3 spans 13 residues. The germline V gene encodes CDR1 DFQATT and CDR2 SNEGSKA (reference sequence). V lost 5 bases, J lost 3 bases, and 11 bases lay in between. CDR3 residues: CSAVIDSYNEQFF. Written as DNA, the CDR3 is TGCAGTGCTGTAATAGACAGCTACAATGAGCAGTTCTTC.

The chain uses TRBV6-1 and TRBJ2-1; 7 positions agree with TRBD2. Losses at the gene ends were 6 bases for V and 10 bases for J; bases not matched to a gene: 6. This CDR3 region has 12 residues. The V gene's germline CDR1 is MNHNS and CDR2 SASEGT. The CDR3 is CASRATAGEQFF. CDR3 nucleotide sequence: TGTGCCAGCAGGGCCACAGCGGGGGAGCAGTTCTTC.

The chain is built from TRBV20-1 and TRBJ2-1; 7 bases match TRBD2. Losses at the gene ends were 6 bases for V and 7 bases for J; bases not matched to a gene: 27. Germline V lookup: CDR1 DFQATT, CDR2 SNEGSKA (reference sequence). This CDR3 spans 19 amino acids. This CDR3 is CSAPRVGLAEGIGGNEQFF. The DNA for the CDR3 is TGCAGTGCCCCCCGCGTCGGCCTAGCGGAGGGGATTGGGGGGAATGAGCAGTTCTTC.

The gene calls are TRBV12-3 or TRBV12-4 and TRBJ2-5; TRBD1 is a possible D gene (5 bases). With 3 bases removed from V and 4 bases from J, the gap between germline ends came to 12 bases. The CDR3 length is 14 residues. The CDR3 loop reads CASSFPSRVETQYF. The CDR3, as DNA: TGTGCCAGCAGTTTCCCCAGCAGGGTAGAGACCCAGTACTTC.

This clonotype came up a few times. The chain links TRBV4-3 to TRBJ2-1, with D unclear. Germline V gene data show CDR1 as LGHNA and CDR2 as YSLEER. CDR3 size: 15 residues. The V end lost 1 base, the J end lost 0 bases, and 7 bases lay between the germline ends. This CDR3 reads CASSQAESSYNEQFF. CDR3 nucleotides: TGCGCCAGCAGCCAAGCGGAGAGCTCCTACAATGAGCAGTTCTTC.

The rearrangement uses TRBV24-1 and TRBJ2-2; D is ambiguous. The CDR3 length is 13 residues. Germline values: CDR1 KGHDR, CDR2 SFDVKD. V was cut by 5 bases and J by 4 bases, with 7 bases left in between. For the CDR3, the DNA is TGTGCCACCAGTGGAACGAGCACCGGGGAGCTGTTTTTT. Amino acids: CATSGTSTGELFF.

This clonotype was found a few times. The chain carries TRBV2 and TRBJ1-1; 8 bases are a match to TRBD1. The germline gives CDR1 SNHLY, CDR2 FYNNEI. The V segment lost 6 bases and the J segment 6 bases; nucleotides outside the gene matches: 12. This CDR3 has 15 residues. For the CDR3, the DNA is TGTGCCAGCAGCCACGCATGGACAGGGAAGTCTGAAGCTTTCTTT. Its translation is CASSHAWTGKSEAFF.

This clonotype has only a few counts. J is TRBJ1-6 and V is TRBV19; tentative D call: TRBD1 (6 bases). Between the trimmed V and J ends, which lost 3 bases and 10 bases, there was a span of 13 bases. Germline values: CDR1 LNHDA, CDR2 SQIVND (reference sequence). This CDR3 is built from 14 residues. The CDR3 coding sequence is TGTGCCAGTAGTATTGTGGGGGCGGGATCACCCCTCCACTTT. It is translated as CASSIVGAGSPLHF.

The genes are TRBV6-1 and TRBJ2-7; possible D gene TRBD1, 6 bases. This CDR3 contains 13 residues. Germline assignment: CDR1 MNHNS and CDR2 SASEGT. V lost 6 bases, J lost 7 bases, and 16 bases lay in between. CDR3 DNA sequence: TGTGCCAGCAGAAACACAGGGATTCCAGAGCAGTACTTC. Amino acid sequence: CASRNTGIPEQYF.

The rearrangement links TRBV27 to TRBJ2-2; TRBD1 or TRBD2 may be the D gene (5 bases each). In germline, CDR1 is MNHEY, CDR2 SMNVEV (reference sequence). V lost 8 bases to trimming and J lost 2 bases, with 12 bases between them. The CDR3 contains 14 residues. In DNA form, the CDR3 reads TGTGCCAGCTGGGGGTTTCCCAACACCGGGGAGCTGTTTTTT. Translated, it gives CASWGFPNTGELFF.

V and J are TRBV7-2 and TRBJ2-7, with D possibly matching TRBD2 (5 bases). This CDR3 has 15 amino acids. V lost 1 base to trimming and J lost 2 bases, with 12 bases between them. Germline V gives CDR1 SGHTA, CDR2 FQGNSA. The CDR3 reads CASSLVGSSPYEQYF. The CDR3 coding sequence is TGTGCCAGCAGCTTAGTAGGGAGTAGCCCCTACGAGCAGTACTTC.

This clonotype appeared a single time. This sequence joins TRBV12-3 or TRBV12-4 and TRBJ2-2, with TRBD2 matching over 7 bases. This CDR3 spans 15 amino acids. The V gene end was trimmed by 5 bases and the J gene end by 2 bases; junction bases not matched to a gene: 5. CDR3 amino acids: CASSPAGRNTGELFF. CDR3 nucleotide sequence: TGTGCCAGCAGTCCAGCGGGACGAAACACCGGGGAGCTGTTTTTT.

The chain recombines TRBV20-1 with TRBJ2-7; no clear D gene. Germline CDR1 is DFQATT and CDR2 is SNEGSKA (reference sequence). The V and J ends lost 0 bases and 4 bases respectively, with 13 bases between them. This CDR3 is 14 amino acids long. The CDR3 sequence is CSARDFKWGYEQYF. In nucleotides, the CDR3 is TGCAGTGCTAGAGACTTTAAATGGGGATACGAGCAGTACTTC.

This clonotype was found a few times. The chain combines TRBV20-1 with TRBJ1-5; 9 nucleotides agree with TRBD1. The V gene end was trimmed by 0 bases and the J gene end by 7 bases; junction bases not matched to a gene: 7. This CDR3 has 15 residues. Germline CDR1 is DFQATT and CDR2 is SNEGSKA (reference sequence). The CDR3, as DNA: TGCAGTGCTAGAGATCCGGGACAGGGTTTACAGCCCCAGCATTTT. Encoded protein: CSARDPGQGLQPQHF.

The table lists this clonotype with a few counts. The rearrangement joins TRBV7-9 to TRBJ2-2, with 13 bases identical to TRBD2. This CDR3 contains 21 residues. Germline CDR1 reads SEHNR; CDR2 reads FQNEAQ (reference sequence). Trimming cost V 4 bases and J 1 base; bases outside gene matches: 15. CDR3 DNA sequence: TGTGCCAGCAGCTACCCTAGGGGTCCTACTAGCGGGAGGGAGAACACCGGGGAGCTGTTTTTT. Its translation: CASSYPRGPTSGRENTGELFF. Variable domain in full (rest from reference TRBV7-9 and TRBJ2-2): DTGVSQNPRHKITKRGQNVTFRCDPISEHNRLYWYRQTLGQGPEFLTYFQNEAQLEKSRLLSDRFSAERPKGSFSTLEIQRTEQGDSAMYLCASSYPRGPTSGRENTGELFFGEGSRLTVL.

This clonotype showed up just a few times. The chain joins TRBV28 to TRBJ1-1; tentatively, D is TRBD1 (6 bases). The CDR3 contains 14 residues. The germline gives CDR1 MDHEN, CDR2 SYDVKM. V was clipped by 6 bases and J by 1 base, with 12 bases between them. In DNA, the CDR3 is TGTGCCAGCAGACCGGGACAAACGAACACTGAAGCTTTCTTT. Translating gives CASRPGQTNTEAFF. The full variable domain, completed using reference TRBV28 and TRBJ1-1, is DVKVTQSSRYLVKRTGEKVFLECVQDMDHENMFWYRQDPGLGLRLIYFSYDVKMKEKGDIPEGYSVSREKKERFSLILESASTNQTSMYLCASRPGQTNTEAFFGQGTRLTVV.

The chain combines TRBV2 with TRBJ2-1; D is ambiguous. Germline CDR1 SNHLY, CDR2 FYNNEI. The CDR3 consists of 16 residues. Trimming removed 3 bases at V and 0 bases at J, with 12 bases between. CDR3 loop: CASSEGMGSSYNEQFF. CDR3 nucleotide sequence: TGTGCCAGCAGTGAGGGTATGGGAAGCTCCTACAATGAGCAGTTCTTC.

The rearrangement uses TRBV20-1 and TRBJ1-6; TRBD1 matches at 8 bases. The CDR3 extends over 17 amino acids. Germline assignment: CDR1 DFQATT and CDR2 SNEGSKA (reference sequence). V shed 2 bases, J shed 4 bases, and the junction held 10 bases outside the gene matches. Here the CDR3 DNA reads TGCAGTGCTAGACGAACCGGGACAGGATTGTATAATTCACCCCTCCACTTT. It encodes CSARRTGTGLYNSPLHF.